This TCR beta chain emerged from a study of T cells in Graves' hyperthyroidism and ophthalmopathy. Study findings and constraints: The authors' 13 V-J model separated ophthalmopathy from stable hyperthyroidism. Most thyroid clonotypes with frequency above 0.001 were detected in blood.

Patients aged 18 to 65 had newly diagnosed hyperthyroidism lasting under 2 months. This clonotype occurred many times. Its antigen is still unknown. Authors of the study amplified TCR beta CDR3 regions from RNA transcripts. In the first-round RT-PCR of the TCR CDR3, the HTBI primer set was used. TCRdb re-analysed the multiplex PCR reads in MiXCR, keeping a single row per CDR3 protein. Here the sample spans roughly 800,000 distinct CDR3 sequences, around 39% being singletons. The TCR comes from a man between 18 and 29 years old with Graves' hyperthyroidism. Material for sequencing was blood.

Here the CDR3 DNA reads TGTGCCAGCAGTGAATCGGGACAGAGCACTGAAGCTTTCTTT. It yields the protein CASSESGQSTEAFF. The chain employs TRBV2 and TRBJ1-1, with 7 bases aligning to TRBD1. With V trimmed by 2 bases and J by 4 bases, 4 bases remained unmatched. CDR1 is SNHLY and CDR2 is FYNNEI in the germline V gene. CDR3 size: 14 residues.